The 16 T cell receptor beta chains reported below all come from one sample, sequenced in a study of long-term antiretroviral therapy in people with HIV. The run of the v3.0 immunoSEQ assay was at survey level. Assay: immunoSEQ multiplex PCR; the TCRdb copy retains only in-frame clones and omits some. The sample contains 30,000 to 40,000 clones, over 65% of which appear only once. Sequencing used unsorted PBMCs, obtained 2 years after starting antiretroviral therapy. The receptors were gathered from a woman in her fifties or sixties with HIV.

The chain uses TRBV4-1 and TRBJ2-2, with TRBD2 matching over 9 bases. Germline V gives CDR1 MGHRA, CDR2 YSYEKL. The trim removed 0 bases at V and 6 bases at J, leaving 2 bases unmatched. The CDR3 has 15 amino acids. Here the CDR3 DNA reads TGCGCCAGCAGCCAAGAAGGGACTAGCCCCGGGGAGCTGTTTTTT. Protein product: CASSQEGTSPGELFF.

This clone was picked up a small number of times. In nucleotides, the CDR3 is TGCGCCAGCAGCCAAATTGGGGATCGGTACGAGCAGTACTTC. This sequence encodes CASSQIGDRYEQYF. This sequence joins TRBV4-1 and TRBJ2-7; unclear D gene. CDR3 length: 14 amino acids. Trimming cost V 2 bases and J 4 bases, with 12 bases left between them. Looked up from germline, CDR1 is MGHRA and CDR2 is YSYEKL.

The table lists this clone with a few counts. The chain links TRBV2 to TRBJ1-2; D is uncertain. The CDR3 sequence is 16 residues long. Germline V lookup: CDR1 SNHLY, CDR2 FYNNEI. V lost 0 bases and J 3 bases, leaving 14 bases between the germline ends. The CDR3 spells CASSEASGLGYYGYTF. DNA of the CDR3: TGTGCCAGCAGTGAAGCTTCTGGCTTGGGTTACTATGGCTACACCTTC.

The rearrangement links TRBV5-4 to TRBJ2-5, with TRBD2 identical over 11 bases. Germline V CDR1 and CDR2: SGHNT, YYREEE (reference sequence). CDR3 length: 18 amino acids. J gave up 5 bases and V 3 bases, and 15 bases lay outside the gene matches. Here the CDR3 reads CASSYRLAGHLSPETQYF. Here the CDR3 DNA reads TGTGCCAGCAGCTATAGACTAGCGGGGCATCTTAGCCCCGAGACCCAGTACTTC.

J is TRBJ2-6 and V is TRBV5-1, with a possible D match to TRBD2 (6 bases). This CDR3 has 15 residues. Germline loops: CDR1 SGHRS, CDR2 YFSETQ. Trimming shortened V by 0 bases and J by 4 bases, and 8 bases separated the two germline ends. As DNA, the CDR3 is TGCGCCAGCAGCTTGGGGGGAGGAGGGGCCAACGTCCTGACTTTC. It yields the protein CASSLGGGGANVLTF.

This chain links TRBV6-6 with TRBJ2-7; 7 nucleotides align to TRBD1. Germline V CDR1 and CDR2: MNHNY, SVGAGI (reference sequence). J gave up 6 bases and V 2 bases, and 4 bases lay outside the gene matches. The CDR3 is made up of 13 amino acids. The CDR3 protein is CASSYARDSEQYF. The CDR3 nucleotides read TGTGCCAGCAGTTACGCCAGGGACAGCGAGCAGTACTTC.

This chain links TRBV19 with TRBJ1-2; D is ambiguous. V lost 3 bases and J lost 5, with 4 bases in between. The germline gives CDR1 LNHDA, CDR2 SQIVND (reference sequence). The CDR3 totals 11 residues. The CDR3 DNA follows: TGTGCCAGTAGTATCTGGTATGGCTACACCTTC. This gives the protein CASSIWYGYTF. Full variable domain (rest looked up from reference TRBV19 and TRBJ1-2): DGGITQSPKYLFRKEGQNVTLSCEQNLNHDAMYWYRQDPGQGLRLIYYSQIVNDFQKGDIAEGYSVSREKKESFPLTVTSAQKNPTAFYLCASSIWYGYTFGSGTRLTVV.

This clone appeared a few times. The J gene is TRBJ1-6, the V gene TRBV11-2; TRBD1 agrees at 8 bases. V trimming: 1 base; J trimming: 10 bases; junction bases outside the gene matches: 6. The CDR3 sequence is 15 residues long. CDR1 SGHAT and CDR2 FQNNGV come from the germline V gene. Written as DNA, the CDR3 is TGTGCCAGCAGCTTAGGACAGGGGTTAGAGTCACCCCTCCACTTT. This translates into CASSLGQGLESPLHF. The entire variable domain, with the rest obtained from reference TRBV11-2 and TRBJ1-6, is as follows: EAGVAQSPRYKIIEKRQSVAFWCNPISGHATLYWYQQILGQGPKLLIQFQNNGVVDDSQLPKDRFSAERLKGVDSTLKIQPAKLEDSAVYLCASSLGQGLESPLHFGNGTRLTVT.

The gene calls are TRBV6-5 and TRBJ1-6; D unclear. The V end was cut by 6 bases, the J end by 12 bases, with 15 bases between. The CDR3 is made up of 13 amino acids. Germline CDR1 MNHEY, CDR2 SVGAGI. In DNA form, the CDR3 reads TGTGCCAGCAGAGACCAAGCGAGCGGACCCCTCCACTTT. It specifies CASRDQASGPLHF.

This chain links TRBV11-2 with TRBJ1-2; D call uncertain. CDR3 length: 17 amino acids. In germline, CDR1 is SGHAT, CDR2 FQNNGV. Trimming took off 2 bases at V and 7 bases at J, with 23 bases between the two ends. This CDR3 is CASSLILARPGDGGYTF. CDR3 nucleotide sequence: TGTGCCAGCAGCTTAATTTTGGCCCGGCCGGGAGATGGTGGCTACACCTTC.

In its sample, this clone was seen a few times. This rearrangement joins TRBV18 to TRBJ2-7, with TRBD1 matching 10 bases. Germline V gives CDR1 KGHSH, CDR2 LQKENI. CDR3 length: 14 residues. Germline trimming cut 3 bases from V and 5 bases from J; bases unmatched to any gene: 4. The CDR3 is CASSPSGTGDEQYF. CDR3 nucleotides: TGTGCCAGCTCACCCTCCGGGACAGGGGACGAGCAGTACTTC.

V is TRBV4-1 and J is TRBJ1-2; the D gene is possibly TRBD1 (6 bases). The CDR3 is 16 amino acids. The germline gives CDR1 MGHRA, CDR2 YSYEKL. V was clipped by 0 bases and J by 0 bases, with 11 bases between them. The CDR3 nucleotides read TGCGCCAGCAGCCAAGATAGGGGGGTAGCTAACTATGGCTACACCTTC. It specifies CASSQDRGVANYGYTF.

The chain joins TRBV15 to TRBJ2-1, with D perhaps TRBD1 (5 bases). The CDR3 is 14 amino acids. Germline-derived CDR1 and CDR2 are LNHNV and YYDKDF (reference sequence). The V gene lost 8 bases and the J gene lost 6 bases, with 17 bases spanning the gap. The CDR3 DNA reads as TGTGCCACCGGGCGCGACAGAGCTGCCAATGAGCAGTTCTTC. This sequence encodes CATGRDRAANEQFF.

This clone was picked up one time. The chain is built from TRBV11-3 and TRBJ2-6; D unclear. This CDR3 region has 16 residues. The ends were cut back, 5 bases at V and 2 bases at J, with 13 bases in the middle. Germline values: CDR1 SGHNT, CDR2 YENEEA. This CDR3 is CASSAASGPGANVLTF. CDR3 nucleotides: TGTGCCAGCAGCGCCGCTTCAGGTCCTGGGGCCAACGTCCTGACTTTC.

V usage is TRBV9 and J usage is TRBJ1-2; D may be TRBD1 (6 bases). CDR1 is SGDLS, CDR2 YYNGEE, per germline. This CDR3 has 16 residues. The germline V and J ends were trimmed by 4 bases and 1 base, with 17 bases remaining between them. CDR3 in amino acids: CASSSRTGTHNYGYTF. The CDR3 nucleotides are TGTGCCAGCAGCTCACGGACCGGGACACATAACTATGGCTACACCTTC.

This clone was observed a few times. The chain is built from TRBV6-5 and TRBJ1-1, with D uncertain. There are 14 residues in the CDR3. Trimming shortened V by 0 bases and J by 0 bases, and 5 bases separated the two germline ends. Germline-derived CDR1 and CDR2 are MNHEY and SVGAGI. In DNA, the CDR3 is TGTGCCAGCAGTTACTCGATGGTGAACACTGAAGCTTTCTTT. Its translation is CASSYSMVNTEAFF.